The sequence of this TCR beta chain was determined in a study of blood T cell repertoires in COVID-19. On the study more broadly: Sample material is recorded as cDNA or gDNA derived from T cells, B-cell-depleted T cells, or PBMCs.

In the original processing: For nucleated cells, counts were estimated from reference gene primer amplification. Clones were read by immunoSEQ multiplex PCR, and TCRdb kept only the in-frame ones, dropping some. V and J calls plus clone size are reproduced from that table; the DNA served to infer D and trimming. The sample contains some 530,000 clones, approximately 91% of which appear only once. The germline V gene encodes CDR1 LNHDA and CDR2 SQIVND (reference sequence). V lost 6 bases, J lost 5 bases, and 15 bases stayed unmatched. The CDR3 runs 16 residues. Cohorts were determined from participant-reported clinical history.

The TCR sequence derives from a woman aged 55 to 70 who had recovered from COVID-19. Sequences were obtained from PBMCs or T cells enriched from blood (not recorded which). V is TRBV19 and J is TRBJ1-1; 7 bases align to TRBD1. In DNA form, the CDR3 reads TGTGCCAGTAGAATGACAGGGATCGGAGGAGAAACTGAAGCTTTCTTT. Its protein is CASRMTGIGGETEAFF.